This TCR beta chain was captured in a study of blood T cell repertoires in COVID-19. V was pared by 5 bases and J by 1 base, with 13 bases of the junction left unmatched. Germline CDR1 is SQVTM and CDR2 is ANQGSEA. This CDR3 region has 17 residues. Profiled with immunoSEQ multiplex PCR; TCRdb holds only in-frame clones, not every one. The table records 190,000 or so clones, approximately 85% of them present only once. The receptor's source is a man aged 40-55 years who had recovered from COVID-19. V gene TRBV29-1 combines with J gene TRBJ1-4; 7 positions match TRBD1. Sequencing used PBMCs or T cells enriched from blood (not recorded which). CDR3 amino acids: CSVLETGWGITNEKLFF. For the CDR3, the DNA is TGCAGCGTTCTCGAGACAGGGTGGGGTATAACTAATGAAAAACTGTTTTTT.